Below, one T cell receptor beta chain is given with its context. The antigen is not known. The data stem from a study of T cell responses to AZD1222 COVID-19 vaccine. Points from the study as a whole: Spike-specific TCR breadth and depth both grew after two AZD1222 doses.

Trimming cost V 3 bases and J 2 bases, with 18 bases left between them. The CDR3 is 16 residues long. CDR1 is GTSNPN, CDR2 SVGIG, per germline (reference sequence). TCRdb keeps only in-frame clones here, not all; method: immunoSEQ multiplex PCR. The sample consists of about 110,000 clones, roughly 87% of them appearing once. V and J are TRBV30 and TRBJ2-3, with D perhaps assigned TRBD1 or TRBD2 (7 bases each). The receptor was isolated from an adult in good health. This specimen was peripheral blood, taken on day 0 of MenACWY control vaccination. The chain's CDR3 is CAWSARQGGATDTQYF. The DNA for the CDR3 is TGTGCCTGGAGCGCTCGACAGGGAGGGGCCACAGATACGCAGTATTTT.